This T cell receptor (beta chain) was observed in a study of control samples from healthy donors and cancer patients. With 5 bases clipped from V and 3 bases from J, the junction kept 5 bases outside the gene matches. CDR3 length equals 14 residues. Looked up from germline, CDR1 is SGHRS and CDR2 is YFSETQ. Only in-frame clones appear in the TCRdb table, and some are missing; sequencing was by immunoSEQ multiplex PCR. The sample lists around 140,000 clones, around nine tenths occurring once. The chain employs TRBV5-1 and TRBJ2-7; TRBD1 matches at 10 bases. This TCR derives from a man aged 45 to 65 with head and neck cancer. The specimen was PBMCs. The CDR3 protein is CASRSGDRGYEQYF. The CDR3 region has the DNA TGCGCCAGCAGAAGTGGGGACAGGGGCTACGAGCAGTACTTC.